This is a list of T cell receptor beta chains from one sample in a study of blood T cell repertoires in COVID-19. Using immunoSEQ multiplex PCR, the repertoire was profiled, and TCRdb retains in-frame clones only, with some absent. The repertoire holds more than 250,000 clones, with approximately 92% as singletons. The sample taken for sequencing was PBMCs or T cells enriched from blood (not recorded which). These receptors came from a woman in her 30s who had recovered from COVID-19. CDR3s include the opening cysteine and the closing phenylalanine or tryptophan. A D gene is named only where the DNA matches it firmly. Some rows mark clone size as missing; the rest say once, few, many or name a class of expanded clone.

>TRBJ1-2|-|-|TRBV30|14
CAWIPKGGYSGYTF
TGTGCCTGGATACCCAAAGGGGGTTACTCCGGCTACACCTTC
>TRBJ2-5|-|-|TRBV7-9|15
CASSFDLGGEETQYF
TGTGCCAGCAGCTTTGATTTGGGAGGAGAGGAGACCCAGTACTTC
>TRBJ1-2|-|TRBD1|TRBV30|13
CAWTPGQSYGYTF
TGTGCCTGGACGCCGGGACAGAGCTATGGCTACACCTTC
>TRBJ2-1|-|TRBD2|TRBV9|17
CASSVSTGTSGDNEQFF
TGTGCCAGCAGCGTCTCTACCGGGACTAGCGGGGACAATGAGCAGTTCTTC
>TRBJ2-2|-|TRBD2|TRBV14|17
CASSQAWTSGYTGELFF
TGTGCCAGCAGCCAAGCCTGGACTAGCGGGTACACCGGGGAGCTGTTTTTT
>TRBJ1-2|-|TRBD1|TRBV27|16
CASSLSGRQGGYGYTF
TGTGCCAGCAGTTTATCGGGGAGACAGGGAGGATATGGCTACACCTTC
>TRBJ2-7|few|TRBD1|TRBV6-6|14
CATNNGQGSYEQYF
TGTGCCACCAACAACGGACAGGGAAGCTACGAGCAGTACTTC
>TRBJ1-5|-|-|TRBV20-1|13
CSASGRGNQPQHF
TGCAGTGCTAGTGGGAGGGGCAATCAGCCCCAGCATTTT
>TRBJ2-5|-|-|TRBV18|15
CASSPLPTDQETQYF
TGTGCCAGCTCACCACTACCAACAGACCAAGAGACCCAGTACTTC
>TRBJ2-3|-|-|TRBV19|14
CATKGGPSTDTQYF
TGTGCCACAAAAGGCGGCCCTAGCACAGATACGCAGTATTTT
>TRBJ1-1|-|-|TRBV2|13
CASGRDMNTEAFF
TGTGCCAGCGGCAGGGACATGAACACTGAAGCTTTCTTT
>TRBJ1-5|once|TRBD1|TRBV27|15
CASSWDRRSNQPQHF
TGTGCCAGCAGTTGGGACAGGCGTAGCAATCAGCCCCAGCATTTT
>TRBJ1-2|-|TRBD1|TRBV18|14
CASSPSTGGLGYTF
TGTGCCAGCTCACCTTCCACAGGGGGATTAGGCTACACCTTC
>TRBJ2-5|once|-|TRBV11-1|13
CASSPPIRETQYF
TGTGCCAGCAGCCCCCCAATTAGAGAGACCCAGTACTTC
>TRBJ1-5|-|-|TRBV2|13
CASTTYSNQPQHF
TGTGCCAGCACCACATATAGCAATCAGCCCCAGCATTTT
>TRBJ2-3|-|TRBD2|TRBV19|16
CASSILAGGRADTQYF
TGTGCCAGTAGTATCCTAGCGGGAGGGCGAGCAGATACGCAGTATTTT
>TRBJ2-7|many|TRBD2|TRBV7-9|14
CASSSGGSENEQYF
TGTGCCAGCAGCTCGGGCGGGAGTGAGAACGAGCAGTACTTC
>TRBJ2-5|-|-|TRBV20-1|12
CSARGTQQTQYF
TGCAGTGCTCGTGGGACTCAGCAGACCCAGTACTTC
>TRBJ2-7|-|TRBD1|TRBV19|13
CASTSNRGLEQYF
TGTGCCAGTACCTCGAACAGGGGGCTCGAGCAGTACTTC
>TRBJ2-7|-|TRBD2|TRBV7-2|18
CASSLATGSGGRGYEQYF
TGTGCCAGCAGCTTAGCCACTGGAAGCGGGGGGCGAGGCTACGAGCAGTACTTC
>TRBJ1-2|-|TRBD1|TRBV28|13
CASRDRDNYGYTF
TGTGCCAGCCGGGACAGGGATAACTATGGCTACACCTTC
>TRBJ2-3|-|-|TRBV9|16
CASSVRGGQGTDTQYF
TGTGCCAGCAGCGTAAGGGGGGGACAAGGCACAGATACGCAGTATTTT
>TRBJ2-6|-|-|TRBV4-3|16
CASSQARRAGANVLTF
TGCGCCAGCAGCCAGGCTAGACGGGCTGGGGCCAACGTCCTGACTTTC
>TRBJ1-5|-|-|TRBV19|17
CASSIGGGAPFGKPQHF
TGTGCCAGTAGTATAGGGGGAGGGGCCCCCTTTGGTAAGCCCCAGCATTTT
>TRBJ2-1|-|TRBD2|TRBV6-2/TRBV6-3|20
CASSTLFVSGRTLSYNEQFF
TGTGCCAGCAGTACCCTCTTCGTTAGCGGGAGGACTCTCTCCTACAATGAGCAGTTCTTC
>TRBJ2-7|few|TRBD1|TRBV2|13
CASRDRGAYEQYF
TGTGCCAGCAGGGACAGGGGTGCCTACGAGCAGTACTTC
>TRBJ2-3|-|-|TRBV7-2|18
CASSLAHPGGTSTDTQYF
TGTGCCAGCAGCTTAGCGCACCCGGGCGGGACTAGCACAGATACGCAGTATTTT
>TRBJ1-2|once|TRBD1|TRBV28|16
CASRPFGQAPNYGYTF
TGTGCCAGCAGACCATTCGGACAGGCCCCGAACTATGGCTACACCTTC
>TRBJ2-2|-|TRBD1|TRBV4-3|16
CASSQIRGLGTGELFF
TGCGCCAGCAGCCAAATCAGGGGGCTTGGTACCGGGGAGCTGTTTTTT
>TRBJ1-1|-|-|TRBV5-6|14
CASSNPGEVTEAFF
TGTGCCAGCAGCAATCCAGGGGAAGTCACTGAAGCTTTCTTT
>TRBJ2-3|-|TRBD2|TRBV18|14
CASSITSGSDTQYF
TGTGCCAGCTCAATTACTAGCGGGAGTGATACGCAGTATTTT
>TRBJ2-7|-|-|TRBV11-2|14
CASKVDRSSYEQYF
TGTGCCAGCAAAGTAGACAGGAGCTCCTACGAGCAGTACTTC
>TRBJ2-7|-|TRBD1|TRBV10-2|13
CASESGTGYEQYF
TGCGCCAGCGAGTCCGGGACAGGCTACGAGCAGTACTTC
>TRBJ2-5|few|-|TRBV28|11
CASASQETQYF
TGTGCCAGCGCCAGCCAAGAGACCCAGTACTTC
>TRBJ2-1|-|TRBD2|TRBV7-2|18
CASSLEGTSGGTYNEQFF
TGTGCCAGCAGCTTAGAAGGGACTAGCGGGGGGACCTACAATGAGCAGTTCTTC
>TRBJ2-1|-|-|TRBV27|14
CASTRDTTYNEQFF
TGTGCCAGCACCCGGGACACCACCTACAATGAGCAGTTCTTC
>TRBJ2-1|-|TRBD2|TRBV3-1/TRBV3-2|15
CASSQGLAGYNEQFF
TGTGCCAGCAGCCAAGGGCTAGCGGGATACAATGAGCAGTTCTTC
>TRBJ2-2|-|-|TRBV19|16
CASSYIGGQRTGELFF
TGTGCCAGTAGCTATATCGGGGGGCAAAGGACCGGGGAGCTGTTTTTT
>TRBJ2-2|-|-|TRBV4-2|11
CACGATGELFF
TGTGCCTGCGGGGCCACCGGGGAGCTGTTTTTT
>TRBJ1-1|-|-|TRBV7-2|15
CASSHQLDRNTEAFF
TGTGCCAGCAGCCACCAACTCGACAGGAACACTGAAGCTTTCTTT
>TRBJ2-3|-|-|TRBV25-1|13
CASSDGASPSQYF
TGTGCCAGCAGTGATGGGGCCTCCCCGTCGCAGTATTTT
>TRBJ1-5|-|-|TRBV7-2|16
CASSPIGGVNNQPQHF
TGTGCCAGCAGCCCAATCGGGGGGGTGAACAATCAGCCCCAGCATTTT
>TRBJ2-7|-|TRBD1|TRBV24-1|14
CATRGTDRGYEQYF
TGTGCCACCAGGGGAACGGACAGGGGGTACGAGCAGTACTTC
>TRBJ2-7|-|-|TRBV7-3|13
CASSLGNSYEQYF
TGTGCCAGCAGCTTGGGCAACTCCTACGAGCAGTACTTC
>TRBJ2-5|-|-|TRBV7-9|12
CASTSGVETQYF
TGTGCCAGCACATCAGGCGTGGAGACCCAGTACTTC
>TRBJ2-2|-|-|TRBV9|15
CASSVTQGTTGELFF
TGTGCCAGCAGCGTAACTCAGGGGACCACCGGGGAGCTGTTTTTT
>TRBJ1-2|-|-|TRBV11-2|12
CASSPVGRGYTF
TGTGCCAGCAGCCCGGTAGGCAGGGGCTACACCTTC
>TRBJ1-2|-|-|TRBV10-2|14
CASTRYGEGYGYTF
TGCGCCAGCACGAGATACGGGGAAGGGTATGGCTACACCTTC
>TRBJ1-2|once|-|TRBV28|12
CAGGSGHYGYTF
TGTGCCGGGGGGTCGGGGCACTATGGCTACACCTTC
>TRBJ2-1|-|TRBD2|TRBV4-1|15
CASSPTSGRFNEQFF
TGCGCCAGCAGCCCAACTAGCGGGAGGTTCAATGAGCAGTTCTTC
>TRBJ2-5|-|-|TRBV28|12
CASSSGEETQYF
TGTGCCAGCAGTTCGGGGGAAGAGACCCAGTACTTC
>TRBJ1-4|-|-|TRBV7-6|17
CASSSRTDWGHSEKLFF
TGTGCCAGCAGCTCCCGGACCGACTGGGGGCATAGTGAAAAACTGTTTTTT